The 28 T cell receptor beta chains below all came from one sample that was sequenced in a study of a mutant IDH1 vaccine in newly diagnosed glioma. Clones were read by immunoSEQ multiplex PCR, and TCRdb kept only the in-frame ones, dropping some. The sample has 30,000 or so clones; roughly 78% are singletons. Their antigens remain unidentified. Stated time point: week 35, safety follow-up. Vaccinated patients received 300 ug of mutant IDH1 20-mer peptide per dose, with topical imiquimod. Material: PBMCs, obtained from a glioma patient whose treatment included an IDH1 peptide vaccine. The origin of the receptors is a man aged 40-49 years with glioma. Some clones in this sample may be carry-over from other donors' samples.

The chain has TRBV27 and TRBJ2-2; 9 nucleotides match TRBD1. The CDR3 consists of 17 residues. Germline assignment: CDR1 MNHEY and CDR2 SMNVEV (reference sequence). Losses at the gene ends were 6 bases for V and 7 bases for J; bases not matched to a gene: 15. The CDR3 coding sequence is TGTGCCAGCAGACGACGGACGGGACAGGGAATTGGCGGGGAGCTGTTTTTT. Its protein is CASRRRTGQGIGGELFF.

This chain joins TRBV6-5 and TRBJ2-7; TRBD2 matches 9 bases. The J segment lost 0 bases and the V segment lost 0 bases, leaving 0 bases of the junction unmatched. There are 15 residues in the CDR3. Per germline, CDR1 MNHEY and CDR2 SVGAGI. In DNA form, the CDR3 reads TGTGCCAGCAGTTACTCTAGCGGGGGCTCCTACGAGCAGTACTTC. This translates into CASSYSSGGSYEQYF.

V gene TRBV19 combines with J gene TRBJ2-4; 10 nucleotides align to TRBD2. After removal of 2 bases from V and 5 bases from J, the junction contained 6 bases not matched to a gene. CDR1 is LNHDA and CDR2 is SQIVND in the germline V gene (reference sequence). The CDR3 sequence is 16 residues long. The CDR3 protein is CASSILASGGQNIQYF. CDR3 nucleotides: TGTGCCAGTAGTATATTGGCTAGCGGGGGTCAAAACATTCAGTACTTC.

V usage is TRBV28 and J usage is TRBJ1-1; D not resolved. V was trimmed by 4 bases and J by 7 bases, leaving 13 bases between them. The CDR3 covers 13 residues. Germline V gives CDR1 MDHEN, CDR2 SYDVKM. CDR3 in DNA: TGTGCCAGCAGTTCAAGACGGGAGGGTGAAGCTTTCTTT. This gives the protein CASSSRREGEAFF.

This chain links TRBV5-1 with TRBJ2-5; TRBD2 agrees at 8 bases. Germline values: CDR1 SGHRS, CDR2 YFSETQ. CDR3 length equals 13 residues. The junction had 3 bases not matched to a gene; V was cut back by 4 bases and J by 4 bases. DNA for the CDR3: TGCGCCAGCAGCATAACTAGCGGAGAGACCCAGTACTTC. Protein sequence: CASSITSGETQYF.

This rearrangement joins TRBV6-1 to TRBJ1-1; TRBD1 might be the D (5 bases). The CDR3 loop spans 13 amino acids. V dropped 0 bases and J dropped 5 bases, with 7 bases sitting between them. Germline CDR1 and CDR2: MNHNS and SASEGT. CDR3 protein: CASSEAGGTEAFF. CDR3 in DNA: TGTGCCAGCAGTGAAGCTGGGGGGACTGAAGCTTTCTTT.

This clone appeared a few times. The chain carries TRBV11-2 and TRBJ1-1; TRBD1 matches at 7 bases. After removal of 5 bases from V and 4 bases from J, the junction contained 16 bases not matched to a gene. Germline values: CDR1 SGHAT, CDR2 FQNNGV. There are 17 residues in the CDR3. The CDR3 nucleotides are TGTGCCAGCAGCCTCGAACGCAGGGGGAGTTTGAGCACTGAAGCTTTCTTT. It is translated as CASSLERRGSLSTEAFF.

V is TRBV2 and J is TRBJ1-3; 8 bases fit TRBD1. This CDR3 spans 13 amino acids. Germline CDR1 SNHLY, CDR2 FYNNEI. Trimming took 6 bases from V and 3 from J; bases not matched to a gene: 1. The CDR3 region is CASSGQGGNTIYF. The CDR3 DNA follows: TGTGCCAGCAGCGGACAGGGTGGAAACACCATATATTTT.

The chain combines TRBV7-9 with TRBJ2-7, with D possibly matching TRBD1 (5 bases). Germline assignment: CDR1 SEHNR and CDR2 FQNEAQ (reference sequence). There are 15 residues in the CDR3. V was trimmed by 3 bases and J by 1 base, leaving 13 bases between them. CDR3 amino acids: CASSLGPGISYEQYF. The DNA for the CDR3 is TGTGCCAGCAGCTTGGGGCCAGGGATTTCCTACGAGCAGTACTTC.

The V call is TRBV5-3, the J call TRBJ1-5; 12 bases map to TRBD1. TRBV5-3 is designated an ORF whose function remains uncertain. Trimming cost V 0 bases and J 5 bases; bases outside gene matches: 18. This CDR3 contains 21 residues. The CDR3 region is CARSLGPHPGTGGLPDQPQHF. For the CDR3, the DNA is TGTGCCAGAAGCTTGGGGCCCCACCCGGGGACAGGGGGCCTCCCGGATCAGCCCCAGCATTTT.

The CDR3 nucleotides read TGTGCCAGCACTTGGGGGACAGGGCGTTACTATGGCTACACCTTC. It yields the protein CASTWGTGRYYGYTF. The chain employs TRBV6-6 and TRBJ1-2; 9 nucleotides agree with TRBD1. V lost 7 bases and J lost 3; bases outside the gene matches: 9. CDR3 size: 15 residues. CDR1 and CDR2 from the germline V gene are MNHNY and SVGAGI (reference sequence).

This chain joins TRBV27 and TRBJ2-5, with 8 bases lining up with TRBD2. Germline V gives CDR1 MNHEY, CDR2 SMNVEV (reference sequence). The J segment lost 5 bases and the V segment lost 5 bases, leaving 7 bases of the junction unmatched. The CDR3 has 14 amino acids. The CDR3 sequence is CASSPGGGVETQYF. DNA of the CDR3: TGTGCCAGCAGTCCGGGGGGGGGAGTGGAGACCCAGTACTTC.

The CDR3 loop is CASTTRGDEQFF. The CDR3 DNA reads as TGTGCCAGCACCACGCGCGGGGATGAGCAGTTCTTC. This chain links TRBV6-5 with TRBJ2-1; tentative D call: TRBD2 (6 bases). This CDR3 comprises 12 residues. Germline CDR1 and CDR2: MNHEY and SVGAGI. V was pared by 7 bases and J by 8 bases, with 12 bases between.

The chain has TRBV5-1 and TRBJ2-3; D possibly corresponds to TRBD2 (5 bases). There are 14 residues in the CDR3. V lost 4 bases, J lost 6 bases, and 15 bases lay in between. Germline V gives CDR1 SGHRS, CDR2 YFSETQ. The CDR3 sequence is CASSQETTGDTQYF. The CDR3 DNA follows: TGCGCCAGCAGCCAAGAGACTACGGGCGATACGCAGTATTTT.

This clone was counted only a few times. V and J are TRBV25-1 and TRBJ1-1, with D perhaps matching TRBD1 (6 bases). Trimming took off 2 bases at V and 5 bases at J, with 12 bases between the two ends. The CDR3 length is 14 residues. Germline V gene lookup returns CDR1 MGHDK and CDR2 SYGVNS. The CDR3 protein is CASSEPGDRTEAFF. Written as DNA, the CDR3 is TGTGCCAGCAGTGAACCAGGGGATCGTACTGAAGCTTTCTTT.

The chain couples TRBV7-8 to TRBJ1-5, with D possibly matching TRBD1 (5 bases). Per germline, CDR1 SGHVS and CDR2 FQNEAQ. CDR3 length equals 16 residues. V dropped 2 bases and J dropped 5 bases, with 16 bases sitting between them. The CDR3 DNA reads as TGTGCCAGCAGCTTATGGGGCCAGGGAACCCATCAGCCCCAGCATTTT. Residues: CASSLWGQGTHQPQHF.

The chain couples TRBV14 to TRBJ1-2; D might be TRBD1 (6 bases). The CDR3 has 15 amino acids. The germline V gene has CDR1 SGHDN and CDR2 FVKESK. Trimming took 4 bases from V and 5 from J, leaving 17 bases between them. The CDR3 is CASSLRTGGLYGYTF. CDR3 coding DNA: TGTGCCAGCAGCCTGAGAACCGGGGGCCTGTATGGCTACACCTTC.

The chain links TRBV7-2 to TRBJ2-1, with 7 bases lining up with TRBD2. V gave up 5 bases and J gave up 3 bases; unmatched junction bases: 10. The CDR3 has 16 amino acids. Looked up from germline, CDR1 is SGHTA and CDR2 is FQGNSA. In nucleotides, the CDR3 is TGTGCCAGCAGCCCTCAAGCGGGGCTTAACTACAATGAGCAGTTCTTC. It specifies CASSPQAGLNYNEQFF.

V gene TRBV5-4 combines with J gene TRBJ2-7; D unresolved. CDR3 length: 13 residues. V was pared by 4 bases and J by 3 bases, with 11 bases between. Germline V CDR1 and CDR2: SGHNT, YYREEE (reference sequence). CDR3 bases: TGTGCCAGCAGCCCGGCAGCCGACTACGAGCAGTACTTC. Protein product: CASSPAADYEQYF.

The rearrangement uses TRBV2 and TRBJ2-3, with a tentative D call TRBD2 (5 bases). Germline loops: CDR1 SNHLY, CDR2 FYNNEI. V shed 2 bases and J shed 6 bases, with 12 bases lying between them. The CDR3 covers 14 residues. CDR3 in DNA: TGTGCCAGCAGTGAATTACTAGGAACTGATACGCAGTATTTT. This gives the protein CASSELLGTDTQYF. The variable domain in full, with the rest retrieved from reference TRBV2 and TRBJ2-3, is EPEVTQTPSHQVTQMGQEVILRCVPISNHLYFYWYRQILGQKVEFLVSFYNNEISEKSEIFDDQFSVERPDGSNFTLKIRSTKLEDSAMYFCASSELLGTDTQYFGPGTRLTVL.

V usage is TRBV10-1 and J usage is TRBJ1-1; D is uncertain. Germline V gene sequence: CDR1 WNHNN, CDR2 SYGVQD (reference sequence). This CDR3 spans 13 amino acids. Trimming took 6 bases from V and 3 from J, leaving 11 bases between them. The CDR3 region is CASSAGVDTEAFF. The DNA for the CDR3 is TGCGCCAGCAGCGCCGGGGTAGACACTGAAGCTTTCTTT.

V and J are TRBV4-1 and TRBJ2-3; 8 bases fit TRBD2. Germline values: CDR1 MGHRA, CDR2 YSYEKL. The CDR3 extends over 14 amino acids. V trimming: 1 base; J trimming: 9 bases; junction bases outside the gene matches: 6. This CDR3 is CASSQVTSGFTQYF. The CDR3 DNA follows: TGCGCCAGCAGCCAAGTCACTAGCGGTTTCACGCAGTATTTT.

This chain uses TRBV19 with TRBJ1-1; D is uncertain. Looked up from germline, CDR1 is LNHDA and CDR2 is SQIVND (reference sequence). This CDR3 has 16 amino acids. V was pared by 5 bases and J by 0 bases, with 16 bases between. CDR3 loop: CASSFGRIGMNTEAFF. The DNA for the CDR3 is TGTGCCAGTAGTTTCGGACGGATAGGCATGAACACTGAAGCTTTCTTT.

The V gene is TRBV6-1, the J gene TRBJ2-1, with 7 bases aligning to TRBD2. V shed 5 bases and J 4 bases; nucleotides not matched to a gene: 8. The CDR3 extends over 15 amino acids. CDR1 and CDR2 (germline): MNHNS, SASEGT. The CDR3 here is CASSRSGDLYNEQFF. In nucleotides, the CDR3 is TGTGCCAGCAGTCGAAGCGGGGATTTATACAATGAGCAGTTCTTC.

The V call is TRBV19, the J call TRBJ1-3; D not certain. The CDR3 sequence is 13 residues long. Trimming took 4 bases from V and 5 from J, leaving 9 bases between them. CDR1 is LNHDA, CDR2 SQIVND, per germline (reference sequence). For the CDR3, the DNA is TGTGCCAGTAGTACCGACTTGAGAAACACCATATATTTT. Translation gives CASSTDLRNTIYF.

The CDR3 bases are TGTGCCAGCAGCCCCCCGGGGACAATGAACACTGAAGCTTTCTTT. Protein sequence: CASSPPGTMNTEAFF. This chain links TRBV7-2 with TRBJ1-1; D perhaps matches TRBD1 (6 bases). The CDR3 is made up of 15 amino acids. Trimming left V 5 bases short and J 0 bases short, with 13 bases between. The V gene's germline CDR1 is SGHTA and CDR2 FQGNSA.

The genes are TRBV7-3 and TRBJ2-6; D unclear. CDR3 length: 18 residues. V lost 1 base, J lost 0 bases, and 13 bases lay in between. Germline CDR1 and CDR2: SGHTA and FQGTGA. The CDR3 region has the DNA TGTGCCAGCAGCTTAAGTGCCCAAATACACTCTGGGGCCAACGTCCTGACTTTC. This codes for CASSLSAQIHSGANVLTF. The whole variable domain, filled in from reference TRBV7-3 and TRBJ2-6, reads GAGVSQTPSNKVTEKGKYVELRCDPISGHTALYWYRQSLGQGPEFLIYFQGTGAADDSGLPNDRFFAVRPEGSVSTLKIQRTERGDSAVYLCASSLSAQIHSGANVLTFGAGSRLTVL.

CDR3 bases: TGCGCCAGCAGCTTGGAGACTAGCGGGAATCCCTACGAGCAGTACTTC. Its protein product is CASSLETSGNPYEQYF. J is TRBJ2-7 and V is TRBV5-1; 11 positions match TRBD2. The CDR3 consists of 16 residues. V lost 0 bases, J lost 2 bases, and 4 bases stayed unmatched. The germline CDR1 and CDR2 sequences are SGHRS and YFSETQ.